Listed below are T cell receptor beta chains from one sample, sequenced in a study of blood T cell repertoires in COVID-19. Sequencing used immunoSEQ multiplex PCR; TCRdb keeps in-frame clones, though not all of them. The data contain some 100,000 clones, approximately 82% of them singletons. The specimen was peripheral blood. Source of these receptors: an older woman with acute or convalescent COVID-19. CDR3s include the opening cysteine and the closing phenylalanine or tryptophan. Each record gives: J gene, clone size, V gene, CDR3 protein. Clone size, where shown, is once, few, many, or a class for clones that have expanded.

TRBJ2-1	NA	TRBV12-3/TRBV12-4	CISGTGGRLGFF
TRBJ2-2	few	TRBV2	CASSEDSGELFF
TRBJ2-2	NA	TRBV21-1	CASSKRVGVGGELFF
TRBJ1-5	NA	TRBV19	CASSALTGYQPQHF
TRBJ1-1	few	TRBV3-1/TRBV3-2	CASSQRNTEAFF
TRBJ2-7	NA	TRBV7-7	CASSLREARGQGGYEQYF
TRBJ1-1	NA	TRBV18	CASSPQSGGGDTEAFF
TRBJ1-2	NA	TRBV5-1	CASSTTGGGAGYTF
TRBJ2-5	once	TRBV19	CASSIPQGPQETQYF
TRBJ2-3	NA	TRBV28	CASRTTGGGTQYF
TRBJ2-2	NA	TRBV28	CAIRTGMNTGELFF
TRBJ1-1	NA	TRBV30	CAWSVLGQGGTEAFF
TRBJ2-2	NA	TRBV9	CASSPAGQVANTGELFF
TRBJ2-2	NA	TRBV2	CASRDGLAGVSGELFF
TRBJ1-2	NA	TRBV6-2/TRBV6-3	CASSYIRGSYTF
TRBJ2-5	NA	TRBV10-3	CAIRGQGQETQYF
TRBJ1-5	NA	TRBV30	CAWSTGDNQPQHF
TRBJ2-1	NA	TRBV4-2	CASSPPIGAGSYNEQFF
TRBJ1-1	NA	TRBV27	CASSFSRQGAAGTEAFF
TRBJ2-1	many	TRBV7-9	CASRSRLNDEQFF
TRBJ1-4	once	TRBV6-5	CASRPEGRDEKLFF
TRBJ2-1	NA	TRBV7-2	CASIPSVAYNEQFF
TRBJ2-7	NA	TRBV11-2	CASSYNRGSPYEQYF
TRBJ1-1	NA	TRBV7-9	CASSVYREGNTEAFF
TRBJ2-3	once	TRBV19	CASSRASDTQYF
TRBJ1-6	NA	TRBV30	CAWSAGQGISPLHF
TRBJ2-2	NA	TRBV7-3	CASSLGGSGELFF